Each of the 20 T cell receptor beta chains below was sequenced from the same sample in a study of cytomegalovirus exposure and HLA in healthy donors. The PCR made use of 60 Vbeta and 13 Jbeta primers. The protocol was immunoSEQ multiplex PCR, while the TCRdb copy is restricted to in-frame clones and leaves out a portion. The sample records approximately 110,000 clones, approximately 80% being singletons. The sample consisted of PBMCs. These receptors came from a woman under 30 in good health and CMV-seronegative.

The chain combines TRBV2 with TRBJ1-2; D gene unclear. The CDR3 is 12 amino acids. Germline loops: CDR1 SNHLY, CDR2 FYNNEI. Trimming removed 4 bases from V and 6 bases from J, with 9 bases in between. This chain's CDR3 is CASSGGLDGYTF. In nucleotides, the CDR3 is TGTGCCAGCAGTGGAGGGTTGGATGGCTACACCTTC.

V and J are TRBV6-5 and TRBJ2-3, with D possibly being TRBD2 (5 bases). V was clipped by 6 bases and J by 3 bases, with 16 bases between them. Germline CDR1 and CDR2: MNHEY and SVGAGI. This CDR3 is built from 15 residues. The CDR3 DNA sequence: TGTGCCAGCAGCTCAAGCGAGGGCCCTACAGATACGCAGTATTTT. Translation: CASSSSEGPTDTQYF.

In this sample, this clone turned up once. The V gene is TRBV25-1, the J gene TRBJ2-2, with 9 bases identical to TRBD1. There are 17 residues in the CDR3. The germline V gene has CDR1 MGHDK and CDR2 SYGVNS. V was clipped by 1 base and J by 5 bases; unmatched bases: 8. CDR3 protein: CASSESGTGKDTGELFF. The CDR3 coding sequence is TGTGCCAGCAGTGAATCAGGGACAGGGAAGGATACCGGGGAGCTGTTTTTT.

This clone was seen a single time. V gene TRBV28 combines with J gene TRBJ1-5, with a weak D call TRBD1 (5 bases). Trimming took off 4 bases at V and 2 bases at J, with 9 bases between the two ends. CDR1 and CDR2 (germline): MDHEN, SYDVKM. CDR3 size: 14 residues. CDR3 protein: CASSWPGGNQPQHF. The CDR3 nucleotides read TGTGCCAGCAGTTGGCCGGGGGGCAATCAGCCCCAGCATTTT.

This chain uses TRBV13 with TRBJ2-3; 8 nucleotides align to TRBD2. Germline CDR1 and CDR2: PRHDT and FYEKMQ (reference sequence). Trimming removed 0 bases from V and 0 bases from J; junction bases left unmatched: 20. The CDR3 spans 22 residues. The CDR3 reads CASSLGGLAKSPILVSTDTQYF. The CDR3 DNA reads TGTGCCAGCAGCTTAGGCGGACTAGCTAAATCCCCGATCCTTGTTAGCACAGATACGCAGTATTTT.

V is TRBV2 and J is TRBJ2-5; D is possibly TRBD1 (5 bases). Germline CDR1 is SNHLY and CDR2 is FYNNEI. Trimming pared 4 bases from V and 4 bases from J, leaving 19 bases between. This CDR3 has 16 amino acids. The CDR3 nucleotides read TGTGCCAGCAGTGGCCCCCTACAGGCCCAGGGAGAGACCCAGTACTTC. Its translation is CASSGPLQAQGETQYF.

The J gene is TRBJ2-7, the V gene TRBV5-1; D is uncertain. The CDR3 extends over 14 amino acids. In germline, CDR1 is SGHRS, CDR2 YFSETQ. V lost 5 bases to trimming and J lost 1 base, with 13 bases between them. The CDR3 sequence: CASRPAGRSYEQYF. The CDR3 region has the DNA TGCGCCAGCAGACCGGCAGGCAGGTCCTACGAGCAGTACTTC. The full variable domain, its missing parts supplied by reference TRBV5-1 and TRBJ2-7, is KAGVTQTPRYLIKTRGQQVTLSCSPISGHRSVSWYQQTPGQGLQFLFEYFSETQRNKGNFPGRFSGRQFSNSRSEMNVSTLELGDSALYLCASRPAGRSYEQYFGPGTRLTVT.

The J gene is TRBJ2-1, the V gene TRBV19; a possible D gene is TRBD2 (6 bases). The CDR3 length is 16 residues. V was clipped by 7 bases and J by 2 bases, with 18 bases between them. Germline V gene data show CDR1 as LNHDA and CDR2 as SQIVND (reference sequence). The DNA for the CDR3 is TGTGCCAGTACCCCACGGACTGGGGGGACCTACAATGAGCAGTTCTTC. This codes for CASTPRTGGTYNEQFF.

CDR3 sequence reads: CASRAPSVRVNEQYF. The CDR3, as DNA: TGTGCCAGCAGGGCTCCGTCCGTCAGGGTCAACGAGCAGTACTTC. The chain carries TRBV28 and TRBJ2-7, with D possibly matching TRBD1 (5 bases). CDR3 length: 15 amino acids. V lost 6 bases and J 5 bases, leaving 20 bases between the germline ends. Germline assignment: CDR1 MDHEN and CDR2 SYDVKM. Together with reference TRBV28 and TRBJ2-7, the CDR3 gives the full variable domain: DVKVTQSSRYLVKRTGEKVFLECVQDMDHENMFWYRQDPGLGLRLIYFSYDVKMKEKGDIPEGYSVSREKKERFSLILESASTNQTSMYLCASRAPSVRVNEQYFGPGTRLTVT.

V is TRBV7-9 and J is TRBJ2-7; 10 bases are a match to TRBD1. The CDR3 has 14 amino acids. CDR1 is SEHNR, CDR2 FQNEAQ, per germline (reference sequence). After removal of 5 bases from V and 4 bases from J, the junction contained 5 bases not matched to a gene. Written as DNA, the CDR3 is TGTGCCAGCAGCCCCCGGGACAGGGGATACGAGCAGTACTTC. Encoded protein: CASSPRDRGYEQYF.

The chain links TRBV6-5 to TRBJ2-4; the D gene is possibly TRBD2 (5 bases). Germline V gene data show CDR1 as MNHEY and CDR2 as SVGAGI. V lost 7 bases and J 0 bases, leaving 13 bases between the germline ends. CDR3 size: 15 residues. The CDR3 DNA follows: TGTGCCAGCACCTCCAGCGGACTAGCCAAAAACATTCAGTACTTC. This codes for CASTSSGLAKNIQYF.

This rearrangement joins TRBV11-2 to TRBJ2-1; 11 bases line up with TRBD2. J gave up 4 bases and V 0 bases, and 2 bases lay outside the gene matches. This CDR3 contains 16 residues. Germline V lookup: CDR1 SGHAT, CDR2 FQNNGV. The CDR3 coding sequence is TGTGCCAGCAGCTTAGATCTAGCGGGAGGATACAATGAGCAGTTCTTC. Its protein is CASSLDLAGGYNEQFF.

The V call is TRBV4-3, the J call TRBJ2-5, with a weak D call TRBD1 (6 bases). Trimming cost V 0 bases and J 5 bases, with 19 bases left between them. The germline V gene has CDR1 LGHNA and CDR2 YSLEER. This CDR3 comprises 17 residues. CDR3 DNA sequence: TGCGCCAGCAGCCAAGACGTCCCAGGGGCTAGCAGGGAGACCCAGTACTTC. Translated: CASSQDVPGASRETQYF.

V gene TRBV29-1 combines with J gene TRBJ1-3; D may be TRBD1 (5 bases). The CDR3 extends over 15 amino acids. The germline V gene has CDR1 SQVTM and CDR2 ANQGSEA. The V gene lost 7 bases and the J gene lost 0 bases, with 16 bases spanning the gap. Here the CDR3 reads CSARGRPPSGNTIYF. The CDR3 nucleotides read TGCAGCGCCCGGGGGAGGCCCCCCTCTGGAAACACCATATATTTT.

The chain uses TRBV25-1 and TRBJ2-1, with D perhaps TRBD2 (6 bases). V gave up 4 bases and J gave up 3 bases, with 13 bases separating them. The CDR3 runs to 15 residues. Germline V gene sequence: CDR1 MGHDK, CDR2 SYGVNS. The CDR3 is CASSGWGVSYNEQFF. CDR3 nucleotides: TGTGCCAGCAGTGGATGGGGGGTGAGCTACAATGAGCAGTTCTTC.

This chain joins TRBV6-1 and TRBJ1-5; 8 bases fit TRBD1. Trimming at V came to 3 bases and at J to 6 bases, leaving 7 bases not matched to a gene. Germline V gives CDR1 MNHNS, CDR2 SASEGT. The CDR3 is 15 residues long. CDR3 protein: CASSDLGQGGQPQHF. The CDR3 nucleotides read TGTGCCAGCAGTGACCTCGGACAGGGCGGTCAGCCCCAGCATTTT.

This clone was recorded only once. This chain links TRBV5-1 with TRBJ2-3; TRBD2 might be the D (6 bases). This CDR3 contains 15 residues. Trimming removed 0 bases at V and 8 bases at J, with 16 bases between. Per the germline V gene, CDR1 is SGHRS and CDR2 is YFSETQ. This chain's CDR3 is CASSLVGTGLGTQYF. In DNA, the CDR3 is TGCGCCAGCAGCTTGGTTGGGACTGGGTTAGGTACGCAGTATTTT.

This clone was seen only once. The chain employs TRBV10-3 and TRBJ2-7; 12 nucleotides align to TRBD1. Unmatched junction bases numbered 7, after V lost 0 bases and J lost 7 bases. The CDR3 loop spans 16 amino acids. CDR1 and CDR2 (germline): ENHRY, SYGVKD. CDR3 sequence reads: CAISESMGQGAYEQYF. CDR3 in DNA: TGTGCCATCAGTGAGTCGATGGGACAGGGGGCTTATGAGCAGTACTTC.

As to this clone: The same CDR3 also results from other DNA sequences found in this sample. The chain has TRBV30 and TRBJ2-1; 9 nucleotides agree with TRBD2. Trimming took 2 bases from V and 7 from J; bases not matched to a gene: 6. Germline CDR1 reads GTSNPN; CDR2 reads SVGIG (reference sequence). This CDR3 spans 14 amino acids. The CDR3 reads CAWSPAGGYNEQFF. The CDR3 region has the DNA TGTGCCTGGAGTCCGGCGGGGGGGTATAATGAGCAGTTCTTC.

The rearrangement uses TRBV28 and TRBJ2-3, with D possibly matching TRBD2 (6 bases). This CDR3 comprises 18 residues. The germline V gene encodes CDR1 MDHEN and CDR2 SYDVKM. V lost 5 bases and J 0 bases, leaving 21 bases between the germline ends. The CDR3 sequence is CASSLPAYGRTSTDTQYF. CDR3 nucleotide sequence: TGTGCCAGCAGTCTCCCAGCCTACGGGAGAACCAGCACAGATACGCAGTATTTT.